This T cell receptor beta chain was identified in a study of cytomegalovirus exposure and HLA in healthy donors. As concerns this clone: Its antigen is still unknown.

Primers included in the PCR were 60 Vbeta and 13 Jbeta primers. Data came from immunoSEQ multiplex PCR; TCRdb stores just in-frame clones and leaves some out. The profile covers about 200,000 clones, with 80% to 90% appearing a single time and about 3.1% taken by the ten largest. Study-level points and caveats: The study put 150 to 200 TCR beta chains on its list as cytomegalovirus-associated. It was confirmed in vitro that three of the CMV-associated chains were specific for CMV antigens.

V was clipped by 3 bases and J by 4 bases, with 13 bases between them. The CDR3 covers 14 residues. Per germline, CDR1 MDHEN and CDR2 SYDVKM. This receptor was obtained from a young man in good health and CMV-seronegative. The rearrangement joins TRBV28 to TRBJ2-7; a possible D gene is TRBD2 (5 bases). Sequences were obtained from PBMCs. The CDR3: CASSFHGKHYEQYF. DNA of the CDR3: TGTGCCAGCAGTTTTCACGGGAAACATTACGAGCAGTACTTC.